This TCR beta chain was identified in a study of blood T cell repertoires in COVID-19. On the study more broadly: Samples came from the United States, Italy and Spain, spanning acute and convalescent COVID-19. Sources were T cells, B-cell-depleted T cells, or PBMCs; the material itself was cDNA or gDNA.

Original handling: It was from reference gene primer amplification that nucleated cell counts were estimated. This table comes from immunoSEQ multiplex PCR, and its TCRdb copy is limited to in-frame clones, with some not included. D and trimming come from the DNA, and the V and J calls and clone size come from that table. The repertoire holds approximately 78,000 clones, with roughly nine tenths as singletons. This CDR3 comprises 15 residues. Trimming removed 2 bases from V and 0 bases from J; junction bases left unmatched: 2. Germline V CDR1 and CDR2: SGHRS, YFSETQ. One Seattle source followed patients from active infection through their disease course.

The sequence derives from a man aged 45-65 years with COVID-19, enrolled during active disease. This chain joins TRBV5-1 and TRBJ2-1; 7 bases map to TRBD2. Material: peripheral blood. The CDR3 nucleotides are TGCGCCAGCAGCTTCGGCGGGAGCTCCTACAATGAGCAGTTCTTC. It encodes CASSFGGSSYNEQFF.